This T cell receptor (beta chain) was captured in a study of T cell responses to AZD1222 COVID-19 vaccine (dated by TCRdb to the early 2020s). As for the study more broadly: TCR sequencing covered 233 trial participants: 200 to 220 given two doses of AZD1222 and 26 given two doses of MenACWY control vaccine. Enrollment into the trials was organized by age into subgroups of 18-55, 56-69 and 70-plus years, and those subgroups contained about 150, 27 and 61 TCR-sequenced participants, respectively. Broader findings and caveats from the paper: After two AZD1222 doses, both the breadth and the depth of spike-specific TCRs were significantly higher than at day 0 and than in MenACWY recipients. Conclusions about previously exposed vaccinees are limited because only five or six AZD1222 recipients were SARS-CoV-2 seropositive at baseline. The 56-69-year group was small, and its depth increase did not reach significance, likely because of low power. Reportedly, almost half of the unique spike-specific TCRs recognized epitopes lying outside the regions that are mutated in the B.1.351 and B.1.1.7 variants. Participants were mostly white British, with more females than males. The authors suggested clonal diversity may have been underestimated. CD4 TCRs associated with the vaccine covered the entire spike protein, and the dominant responses were in regions 160-218 and 743-854. No day 14 peak-response samples were available, so repertoires were characterized only after the peak T cell response.

Concerning this clone: What antigen it recognizes has not been identified. Nothing much larger sits one base from this clone, and base qualities are not available.

From cysteine to phenylalanine, the CDR3 is 16 amino acids long. Only the CDR3 region is kept as DNA, spanning 48 bases read in frame from base 1. Trimmed from V: 4 bases; trimmed from J: 2 bases; junction bases lacking a gene match: 8. CDR1 SNHLY and CDR2 FYNNEI were looked up in the germline V gene. The time point label corresponds to: about 28 days (+/-7) after the second vaccine dose. Because spike-specific TCR depth and breadth did not differ between the two schedules, AZD1222 recipients who got a second dose at roughly 4 weeks were pooled with those who got a second dose at roughly 12 weeks. Vaccinee samples came from UK trials COV001 and COV002, including a single-blind randomized controlled phase 2/3 trial of AZD1222 (ChAdOx1 nCoV-19) in healthy adults. For TCRbeta chain sequencing, PBMC samples from trial participants were taken at day 0 and at day 28 after the second dose. The CDR3 regions of human TCRbeta chains were subjected to immunosequencing. In the source study's methods: Repertoire TCRs were checked for matches against a reference library of SARS-CoV-2-specific TCRs that had been generated using the MIRA antigen-specificity platform. Breadth was defined as the fraction of unique TCRs that were SARS-CoV-2-associated. Depth was defined as the fraction of total T cells that were SARS-CoV-2-associated. Using the MIRA data, each spike-specific TCR was mapped to the spike region that the TCR reacts to and placed in a CD4 or CD8 class. Log10-transformed breadth and depth values were compared by one-way ANOVA with Sidak's multiple comparisons tests. TCRdb took this table from immuneACCESS and kept in-frame rearrangements with V and J called. Such tables lack part of the clones; where checked against another copy, unresolved V genes explain under half of the gap, and the rest is unexplained. The V and J calls and the clone size are those of that table, but D and trimming were determined from the DNA. Here the sample has 45,000 to 50,000 clones; 75% to 90% occur a single time. The ten largest account for about 5% of the sample.

The specimen comprised peripheral blood, sampled 28 days after the second AZD1222 dose. This TCR came from an adult who received the AZD1222 COVID-19 vaccine. This receptor chain uses TRBV2 and TRBJ2-3; TRBD2 agrees with 8 junctional bases. The CDR3 amino acid sequence is: CASSGMAGGLTDTQYF. The DNA reads as follows: TGTGCCAGCAGTGGGATGGCGGGGGGCCTCACAGATACGCAGTATTTT.